A selection of T cell receptor beta chains follows, all from one sample in a study of CD8+ T cells in alopecia areata. This table comes from immunoSEQ multiplex PCR, and its TCRdb copy is limited to in-frame clones, with some not included. The table shows roughly 150,000 clones, with roughly three fifths occurring only once. The sequenced sample was CD4+ T cells sorted from blood, obtained at week 0. These receptor sequences come from a human donor with alopecia areata. Each CDR3 is given with its conserved first and last residue. Only part of the rows carry a size: once, few, many, or a class if the clone is expanded.

abundance | j_gene | v_gene | CDR3aa
NA | TRBJ2-7 | TRBV27 | CASSPPWIVGGHEQYF
few | TRBJ1-3 | TRBV5-1 | CASSLAGRGNTIYF
NA | TRBJ1-1 | TRBV30 | CAWFEGSHAEAFF
NA | TRBJ1-2 | TRBV10-3 | CAISDRDGGYTF
few | TRBJ1-5 | TRBV19 | CASSPQDRGNNQPQHF
NA | TRBJ2-6 | TRBV4-2 | CASSQSSAGGPGANVLTF
NA | TRBJ2-7 | TRBV5-1 | CASTQGSSPHEQYF
NA | TRBJ1-2 | TRBV2 | CASRDYTGARRSYTF
NA | TRBJ1-2 | TRBV29-1 | CSAHKGFGGYGYTF
few | TRBJ1-6 | TRBV21-1 | CAITNSPLHF
NA | TRBJ1-4 | TRBV7-7 | CASSLAAAPNEKLFF
NA | TRBJ2-7 | TRBV30 | CAWSALGYEVPYEQYF
few | TRBJ2-1 | TRBV6-5 | CASSYSYHRGLNEQFF
NA | TRBJ2-3 | TRBV7-2 | CASRLAGTSGGVTDTQYF
few | TRBJ1-6 | TRBV6-5 | CASSLGQGPGSPLHF
NA | TRBJ2-7 | TRBV11-1 | CASSRTSGGYEQYF
NA | TRBJ2-5 | TRBV10-2 | CASSETGTGWKETQYF
few | TRBJ2-2 | TRBV7-9 | CASSLDLTGELFF
NA | TRBJ1-1 | TRBV6-5 | CASSYGRTGNTEAFF
NA | TRBJ2-2 | TRBV4-2 | CASSQDRGTGNTGELFF
NA | TRBJ1-1 | TRBV29-1 | CSTRQSNTEAFF
NA | TRBJ2-5 | TRBV13 | CASTQRLGRSGETQYF
NA | TRBJ1-2 | TRBV29-1 | CSVEDRAAYGYTF
NA | TRBJ2-3 | TRBV14 | CASQRQGSSSDTQYF
few | TRBJ1-1 | TRBV29-1 | CSVEELEGTEAFF
NA | TRBJ2-2 | TRBV5-1 | CASSFGTANTGELFF
NA | TRBJ1-2 | TRBV30 | CAWSRQGGGYTF
NA | TRBJ2-5 | TRBV7-2 | CASSLAGTGGTETQYF
NA | TRBJ2-2 | TRBV18 | CASSPRTTGELFF
NA | TRBJ2-5 | TRBV29-1 | CSVGQGQETQYF
NA | TRBJ2-1 | TRBV11-3 | CASSLGEGMGRNEQFF
few | TRBJ2-5 | TRBV9 | CASSVRFTGEETQYF
few | TRBJ1-1 | TRBV23-1 | CASTIGEAYF
many | TRBJ2-4 | TRBV5-1 | CASSPPTGAKNIQYF
NA | TRBJ2-7 | TRBV4-2 | CASSQGGDRAYEQYF
NA | TRBJ2-3 | TRBV4-1 | CASSQGLERSTDTQYF
NA | TRBJ2-1 | TRBV5-4 | CASSREDRGNNEQFF
NA | TRBJ1-6 | TRBV19 | CASSKDSGYPLSPLHF
NA | TRBJ2-5 | TRBV2 | CASRASGGKTQYF
NA | TRBJ1-4 | TRBV5-1 | CASSLGGRDNEKLFF
few | TRBJ2-3 | TRBV29-1 | CSVATGAVTDTQYF
NA | TRBJ2-3 | TRBV6-5 | CASSTGLGDTQYF
NA | TRBJ1-5 | TRBV27 | CASSPRGGGEPQHF
once | TRBJ1-2 | TRBV18 | CASSPDREERGYTF
NA | TRBJ1-4 | TRBV6-5 | CASSWGQGEKLFF
NA | TRBJ2-3 | TRBV11-2 | CASSLSPGDTQYF
NA | TRBJ2-1 | TRBV4-3 | CASSQSGTSGAHNEQFF
NA | TRBJ2-7 | TRBV5-1 | CASSLGTTYEQYF
NA | TRBJ1-1 | TRBV29-1 | CSVHKSPGLTSRNTEAFF
few | TRBJ2-5 | TRBV15 | CATSMQETQYF
once | TRBJ2-2 | TRBV2 | CASSEVGATGELFF
NA | TRBJ2-3 | TRBV6-5 | CASSLAQGGTDTQYF
once | TRBJ1-5 | TRBV29-1 | CSVEGGGNQPQHF
NA | TRBJ2-7 | TRBV19 | CASSIGGGAYEQYF